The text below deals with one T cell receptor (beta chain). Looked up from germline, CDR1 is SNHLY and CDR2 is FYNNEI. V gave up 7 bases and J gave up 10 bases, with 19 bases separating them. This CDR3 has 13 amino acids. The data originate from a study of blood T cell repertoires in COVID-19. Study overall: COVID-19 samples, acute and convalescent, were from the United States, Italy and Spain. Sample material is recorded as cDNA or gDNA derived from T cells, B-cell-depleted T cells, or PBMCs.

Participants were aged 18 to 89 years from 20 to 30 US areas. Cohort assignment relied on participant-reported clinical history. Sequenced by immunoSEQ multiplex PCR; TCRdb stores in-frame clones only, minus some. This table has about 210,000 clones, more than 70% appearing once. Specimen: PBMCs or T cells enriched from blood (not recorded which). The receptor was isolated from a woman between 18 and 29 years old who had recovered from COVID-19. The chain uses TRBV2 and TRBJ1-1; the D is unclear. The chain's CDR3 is CASTSLGRERAFF. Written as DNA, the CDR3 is TGTGCCAGCACCTCCTTGGGGAGGGAGCGAGCTTTCTTT.